These 23 T cell receptor beta chains were all obtained from the same sample, sequenced in a study of T cell repertoires in cytomegalovirus infection. One entry per CDR3 protein results from TCRdb running MiXCR on the reads. The data contain more than 650,000 distinct CDR3 sequences, less than 40% of them singletons. The sequencing sample was made of PBMCs. The origin of the receptors is a human donor in good health (CMV status not recorded). Some clones in this sample may be carry-over from other donors' samples.

A few counts support this clonotype. V and J are TRBV28 and TRBJ1-5; a weak D match, TRBD1 (5 bases). V lost 7 bases and J 6 bases, leaving 13 bases between the germline ends. Germline V gene lookup returns CDR1 MDHEN and CDR2 SYDVKM. The CDR3 contains 13 residues. CDR3 region: CASTLSRGQPQHF. The CDR3 coding sequence is TGTGCCAGCACCCTATCAAGGGGTCAGCCCCAGCATTTT.

The rearrangement uses TRBV7-2 and TRBJ2-7, with TRBD2 identical over 12 bases. The CDR3 totals 14 residues. J gave up 3 bases and V 7 bases, and 4 bases lay outside the gene matches. CDR1 and CDR2 from the germline V gene are SGHTA and FQGNSA. For the CDR3, the DNA is TGTGCCAGCACCGTGACTAGCGGGAGCTACGAGCAGTACTTC. Amino acids: CASTVTSGSYEQYF.

This clonotype occurred a few times. CDR3 coding DNA: TGTGCCAGCAGCTTAGTCTTAGGAAGGGGACAGGCTGGCTACACCTTC. Translated, it gives CASSLVLGRGQAGYTF. The chain employs TRBV7-9 and TRBJ1-2; 8 bases agree with TRBD1. CDR3 size: 16 residues. Germline CDR1 SEHNR, CDR2 FQNEAQ (reference sequence). The J segment lost 7 bases and the V segment lost 1 base, leaving 11 bases of the junction unmatched.

V usage is TRBV3-1 and J usage is TRBJ2-3; D gene unclear. Trimming stripped 4 bases from V and 7 bases from J, with 12 bases between. The CDR3 covers 13 residues. Germline values: CDR1 LGHDT, CDR2 YNNKEL (reference sequence). The CDR3, as DNA: TGTGCCAGCAGCCCCTCCGGGCCACATACGCAGTATTTT. As protein: CASSPSGPHTQYF.

The sample holds many counts of this clonotype. The chain recombines TRBV7-2 with TRBJ1-1; 7 nucleotides line up with TRBD1. Germline V gene sequence: CDR1 SGHTA, CDR2 FQGNSA. This CDR3 is 19 amino acids long. Losses at the gene ends were 2 bases for V and 0 bases for J; bases not matched to a gene: 15. The CDR3 sequence: CASSLRGAGQPRLNTEAFF. The CDR3 nucleotides are TGTGCCAGCAGCTTAAGGGGGGCGGGACAGCCCCGTTTGAACACTGAAGCTTTCTTT. The complete variable domain, with remaining parts taken from reference TRBV7-2 and TRBJ1-1, reads GAGVSQSPSNKVTEKGKDVELRCDPISGHTALYWYRQSLGQGLEFLIYFQGNSAPDKSGLPSDRFSAERTGGSVSTLTIQRTQQEDSAVYLCASSLRGAGQPRLNTEAFFGQGTRLTVV.

Concerning this clonotype itself: One end of the junction does not line up with germline, which may come from a read error. The chain carries TRBV9 and TRBJ1-5; tentative D call: TRBD1 (5 bases). Germline CDR1 and CDR2: SGDLS and YYNGEE. This CDR3 contains 18 residues. CDR3 bases: TGTGCCAGCAGCCCCAGGAAGGGGACGGGACGAATCAATGAGCCCCAGCATTTT. This translates into CASSPRKGTGRINEPQHF.

The chain is built from TRBV19 and TRBJ2-1; TRBD2 agrees at 12 bases. Per germline, CDR1 LNHDA and CDR2 SQIVND (reference sequence). The V gene end was trimmed by 7 bases and the J gene end by 2 bases; junction bases not matched to a gene: 3. The CDR3 loop spans 15 amino acids. The CDR3 DNA follows: TGTGCCAGTAACCCTAGCGGGGGGGCCTACAATGAGCAGTTCTTC. It translates to CASNPSGGAYNEQFF.

The chain employs TRBV27 and TRBJ2-7; 8 positions match TRBD2. The CDR3 has 13 amino acids. Germline V lookup: CDR1 MNHEY, CDR2 SMNVEV (reference sequence). The V gene end was trimmed by 5 bases and the J gene end by 6 bases; junction bases not matched to a gene: 6. The DNA for the CDR3 is TGTGCCAGCAGTCCTCATCGGGGGGGCGAGCAGTACTTC. It encodes CASSPHRGGEQYF.

This clonotype appeared a single time. The CDR3 region is CASTAAMMNTEAFF. Here the CDR3 DNA reads TGTGCCAGTACGGCGGCAATGATGAACACTGAAGCTTTCTTT. The V call is TRBV19, the J call TRBJ1-1, with D hard to call. Germline CDR1 and CDR2: LNHDA and SQIVND (reference sequence). The CDR3 consists of 14 residues. The V gene lost 7 bases and the J gene lost 0 bases, with 12 bases spanning the gap.

This clonotype appeared a few times. The CDR3 loop reads CASNRVDEKLFF. CDR3 sequence (DNA): TGTGCCAGCAACAGGGTCGACGAAAAACTGTTTTTT. J is TRBJ1-4 and V is TRBV2; tentative D call: TRBD1 (6 bases). Between the trimmed V and J ends, which lost 7 bases and 8 bases, there was a span of 11 bases. This CDR3 contains 12 residues. Germline lookup yields CDR1 SNHLY and CDR2 FYNNEI.

This clonotype was seen many times. This sequence joins TRBV7-3 and TRBJ2-2; D unclear. This CDR3 region has 12 residues. V lost 7 bases, J lost 9 bases, and 12 bases lay in between. The germline V gene has CDR1 SGHTA and CDR2 FQGTGA. The chain's CDR3 is CASTFNHRELFF. DNA of the CDR3: TGTGCCAGCACCTTCAACCACCGGGAGCTGTTTTTT.

This clonotype turned up a few times. The chain combines TRBV6-6 with TRBJ2-7; D gene ambiguous. With 6 bases removed from V and 2 bases from J, the gap between germline ends came to 8 bases. Germline lookup yields CDR1 MNHNY and CDR2 SVGAGI (reference sequence). The CDR3 extends over 12 amino acids. The CDR3 spells CASRQTTYEQYF. In DNA, the CDR3 is TGTGCCAGCAGACAGACCACCTACGAGCAGTACTTC.

CDR3 loop: CASSFAGDHYEQYF. The CDR3 DNA sequence: TGTGCCAGCAGTTTTGCAGGGGACCACTACGAGCAGTACTTC. The chain employs TRBV28 and TRBJ2-7; perhaps TRBD1 as D (6 bases). The germline V gene encodes CDR1 MDHEN and CDR2 SYDVKM. Deletions cut 3 bases from V and 3 bases from J, with 12 bases between. This CDR3 contains 14 residues.

This rearrangement joins TRBV7-9 to TRBJ2-5; D call uncertain. The CDR3 is 14 residues long. V was cut by 1 base and J by 1 base, with 7 bases left in between. Germline loops: CDR1 SEHNR, CDR2 FQNEAQ (reference sequence). The CDR3 loop is CASSLVRSQETQYF. In DNA, the CDR3 is TGTGCCAGCAGCTTAGTTCGGAGCCAAGAGACCCAGTACTTC.

The chain has TRBV6-1 and TRBJ2-1; 7 bases are a match to TRBD2. J was trimmed by 3 bases and V by 8 bases; bases with no gene match: 4. Germline values: CDR1 MNHNS, CDR2 SASEGT. The CDR3 spans 13 residues. In nucleotides, the CDR3 is TGTGCCAGCGCACTAGCGATCTACAATGAGCAGTTCTTC. Its protein is CASALAIYNEQFF.

This chain joins TRBV10-3 and TRBJ2-3; possibly TRBD2 for D (6 bases). The CDR3 is 14 residues long. Trimming removed 4 bases at V and 0 bases at J, with 8 bases between. Germline-derived CDR1 and CDR2 are ENHRY and SYGVKD. CDR3: CAISAGTSTDTQYF. The CDR3 nucleotides are TGTGCCATCAGTGCGGGGACTAGCACAGATACGCAGTATTTT.

This chain joins TRBV6-8 and TRBJ2-5, with 8 positions matching TRBD1. The CDR3 has 12 residues. Trimming removed 8 bases from V and 5 bases from J; junction bases left unmatched: 4. Germline V gene sequence: CDR1 MNHGY, CDR2 SAAAGT. The CDR3 loop reads CASGQGPETQYF. The CDR3 coding sequence is TGTGCCAGCGGACAGGGTCCTGAGACCCAGTACTTC.

The sample holds a few counts of this clonotype. This chain uses TRBV29-1 with TRBJ1-4, with unresolved D. The CDR3 length is 11 residues. V was shortened by 2 bases and J by 7 bases, with 5 bases between the two germline ends. Germline CDR1 reads SQVTM; CDR2 reads ANQGSEA. DNA of the CDR3: TGCAGCGTTGAACGGCTTGAAAAACTGTTTTTT. Translation: CSVERLEKLFF.

This clonotype has just a few counts. The J gene is TRBJ1-6, the V gene TRBV28, with D possibly TRBD1 on 6 matching bases. The CDR3 covers 14 residues. Germline V gene data show CDR1 as MDHEN and CDR2 as SYDVKM. V was shortened by 6 bases and J by 11 bases, with 17 bases between the two germline ends. The CDR3 DNA sequence: TGTGCCAGCAGCATACCCGGGACATTAACACCCCTCCACTTT. Residues: CASSIPGTLTPLHF.

This clonotype occurred many times. This chain connects TRBV7-2 to TRBJ2-5, with a weak D call TRBD2 (5 bases). Trimming removed 8 bases at V and 7 bases at J, with 20 bases between. This CDR3 region has 14 residues. Germline V gene lookup returns CDR1 SGHTA and CDR2 FQGNSA. The CDR3 DNA sequence: TGTGCCAGCGTACCCGAAGCGGAGTTCGGGACCCAGTACTTC. Its translation is CASVPEAEFGTQYF.

This clonotype has only a few counts. The rearrangement uses TRBV24-1 and TRBJ2-5, with 10 nucleotides matching TRBD2. Germline V CDR1 and CDR2: KGHDR, SFDVKD. This CDR3 comprises 15 residues. V lost 3 bases to trimming and J lost 5 bases; unmatched junction nucleotides: 5. The CDR3 sequence is CATSDSLAGDETQYF. CDR3 DNA sequence: TGTGCCACCAGTGATAGTCTAGCGGGAGATGAGACCCAGTACTTC.

The DNA for the CDR3 is TGTGCCAGCAGCCAGGCGTCCAGGTCGTATGGCTACACCTTC. Translating it yields CASSQASRSYGYTF. The V call is TRBV12-3 or TRBV12-4, the J call TRBJ1-2; D is unclear. The V gene lost 6 bases and the J gene lost 5 bases, with 16 bases spanning the gap. The CDR3 has 14 amino acids.

The CDR3 DNA reads TGCAGCGCCGGACAGAATAGCAATCAGCCCCAGCATTTT. Translating it yields CSAGQNSNQPQHF. This chain connects TRBV29-1 to TRBJ1-5; D is perhaps TRBD1 (6 bases). Germline V CDR1 and CDR2: SQVTM, ANQGSEA. V lost 7 bases to trimming and J lost 0 bases, with 10 bases between them. CDR3 length equals 13 residues.